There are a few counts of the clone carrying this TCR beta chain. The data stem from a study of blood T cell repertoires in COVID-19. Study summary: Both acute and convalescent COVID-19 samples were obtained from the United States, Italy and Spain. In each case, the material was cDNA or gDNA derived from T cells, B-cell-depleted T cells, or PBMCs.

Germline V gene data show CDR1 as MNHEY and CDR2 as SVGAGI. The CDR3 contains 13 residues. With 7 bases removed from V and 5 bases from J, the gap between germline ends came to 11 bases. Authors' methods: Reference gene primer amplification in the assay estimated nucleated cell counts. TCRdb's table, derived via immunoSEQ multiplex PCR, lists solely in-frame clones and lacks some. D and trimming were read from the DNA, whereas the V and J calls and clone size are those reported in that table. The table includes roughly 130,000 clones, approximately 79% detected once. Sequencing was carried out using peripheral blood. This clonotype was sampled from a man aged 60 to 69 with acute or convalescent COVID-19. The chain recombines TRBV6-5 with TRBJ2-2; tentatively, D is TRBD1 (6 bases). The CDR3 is CASTAQGTGELFF. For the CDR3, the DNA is TGTGCCAGCACCGCACAGGGAACCGGGGAGCTGTTTTTT.